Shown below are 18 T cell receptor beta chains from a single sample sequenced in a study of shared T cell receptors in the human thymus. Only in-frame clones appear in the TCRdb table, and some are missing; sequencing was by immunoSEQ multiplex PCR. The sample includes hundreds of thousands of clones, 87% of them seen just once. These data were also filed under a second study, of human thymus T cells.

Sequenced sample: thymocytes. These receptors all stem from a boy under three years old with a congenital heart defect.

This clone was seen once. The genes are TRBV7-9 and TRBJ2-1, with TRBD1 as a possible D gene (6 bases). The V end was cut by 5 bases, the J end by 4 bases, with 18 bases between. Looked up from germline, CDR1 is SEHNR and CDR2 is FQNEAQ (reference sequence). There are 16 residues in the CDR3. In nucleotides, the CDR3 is TGTGCCAGCAGCCCTCTGACAGGCAGGCCTTACAATGAGCAGTTCTTC. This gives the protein CASSPLTGRPYNEQFF.

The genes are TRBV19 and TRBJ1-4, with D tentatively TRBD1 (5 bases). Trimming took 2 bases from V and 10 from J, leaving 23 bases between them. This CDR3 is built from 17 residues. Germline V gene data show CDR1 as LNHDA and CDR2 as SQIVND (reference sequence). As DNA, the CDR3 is TGTGCCAGTAGTATATATGGGGCTGGAATGACCTTCGGAAAACTGTTTTTT. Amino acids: CASSIYGAGMTFGKLFF.

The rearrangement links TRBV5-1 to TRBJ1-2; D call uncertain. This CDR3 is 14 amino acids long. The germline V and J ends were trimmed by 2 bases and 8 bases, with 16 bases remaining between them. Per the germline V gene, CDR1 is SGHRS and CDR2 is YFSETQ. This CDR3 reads CASSFEASVYGYTF. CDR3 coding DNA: TGCGCCAGCAGCTTTGAAGCCTCGGTGTACGGCTACACCTTC.

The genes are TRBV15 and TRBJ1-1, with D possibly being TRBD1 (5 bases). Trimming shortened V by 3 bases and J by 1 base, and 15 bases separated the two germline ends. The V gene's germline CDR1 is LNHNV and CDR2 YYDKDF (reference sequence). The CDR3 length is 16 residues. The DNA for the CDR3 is TGTGCCACCAGCAGGGAGCCAGGGTTGGGGAACACTGAAGCTTTCTTT. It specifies CATSREPGLGNTEAFF.

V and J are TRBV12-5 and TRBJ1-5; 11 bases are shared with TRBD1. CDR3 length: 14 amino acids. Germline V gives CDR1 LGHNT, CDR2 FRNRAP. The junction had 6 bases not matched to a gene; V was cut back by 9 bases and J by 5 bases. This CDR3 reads CASLGDRGDQPQHF. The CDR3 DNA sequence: TGTGCTAGCCTGGGGGACAGGGGGGATCAGCCCCAGCATTTT. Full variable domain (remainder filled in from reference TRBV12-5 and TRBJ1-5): DARVTQTPRHKVTEMGQEVTMRCQPILGHNTVFWYRQTMMQGLELLAYFRNRAPLDDSGMPKDRFSAEMPDATLATLKIQPSEPRDSAVYFCASLGDRGDQPQHFGDGTRLSIL.

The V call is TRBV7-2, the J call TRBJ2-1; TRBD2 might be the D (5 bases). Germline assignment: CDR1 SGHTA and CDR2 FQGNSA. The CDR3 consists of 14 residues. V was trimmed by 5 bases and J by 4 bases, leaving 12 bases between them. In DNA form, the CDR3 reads TGTGCCAGCAGCCCCCGGACTCCTTACAATGAGCAGTTCTTC. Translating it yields CASSPRTPYNEQFF. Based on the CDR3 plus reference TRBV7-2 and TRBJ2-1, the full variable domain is GAGVSQSPSNKVTEKGKDVELRCDPISGHTALYWYRQSLGQGLEFLIYFQGNSAPDKSGLPSDRFSAERTGGSVSTLTIQRTQQEDSAVYLCASSPRTPYNEQFFGPGTRLTVL.

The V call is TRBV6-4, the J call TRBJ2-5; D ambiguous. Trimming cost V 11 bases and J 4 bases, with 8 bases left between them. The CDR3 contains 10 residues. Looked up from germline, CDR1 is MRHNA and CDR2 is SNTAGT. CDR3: CAARGETQYF. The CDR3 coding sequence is TGTGCCGCCCGCGGAGAGACCCAGTACTTC.

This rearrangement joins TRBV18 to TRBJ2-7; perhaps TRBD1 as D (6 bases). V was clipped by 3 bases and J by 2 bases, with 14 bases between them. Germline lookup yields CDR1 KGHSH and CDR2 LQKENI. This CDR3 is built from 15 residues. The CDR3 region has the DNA TGTGCCAGCTCACCCCGACAGGAGGAAACCTACGAGCAGTACTTC. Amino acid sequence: CASSPRQEETYEQYF.

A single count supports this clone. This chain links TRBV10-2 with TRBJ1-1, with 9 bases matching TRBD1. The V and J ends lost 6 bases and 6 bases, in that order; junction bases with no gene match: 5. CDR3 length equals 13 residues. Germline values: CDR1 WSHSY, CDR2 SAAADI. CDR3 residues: CASRGTGWAEAFF. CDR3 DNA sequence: TGCGCCAGCAGGGGGACAGGGTGGGCTGAAGCTTTCTTT.

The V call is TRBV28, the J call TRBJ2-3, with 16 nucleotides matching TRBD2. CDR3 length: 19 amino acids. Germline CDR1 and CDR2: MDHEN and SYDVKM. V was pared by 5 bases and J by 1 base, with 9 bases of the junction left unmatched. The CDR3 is CASSPVGLAGGPGTDTQYF. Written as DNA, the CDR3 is TGTGCCAGCAGTCCAGTGGGACTAGCGGGGGGGCCTGGCACAGATACGCAGTATTTT.

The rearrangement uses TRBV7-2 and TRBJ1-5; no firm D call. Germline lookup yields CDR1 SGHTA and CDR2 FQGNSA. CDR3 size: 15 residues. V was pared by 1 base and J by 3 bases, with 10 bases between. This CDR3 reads CASSLVDSVNQPQHF. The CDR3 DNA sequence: TGTGCCAGCAGCTTAGTTGACTCAGTCAATCAGCCCCAGCATTTT.

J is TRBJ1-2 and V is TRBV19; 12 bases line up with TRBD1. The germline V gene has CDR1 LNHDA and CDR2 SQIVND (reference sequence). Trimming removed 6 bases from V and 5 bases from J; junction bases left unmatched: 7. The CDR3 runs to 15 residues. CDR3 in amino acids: CASSPGQGAIYGYTF. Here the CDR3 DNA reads TGTGCCAGTAGCCCGGGACAGGGGGCTATTTATGGCTACACCTTC. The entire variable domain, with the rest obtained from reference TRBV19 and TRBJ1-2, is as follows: DGGITQSPKYLFRKEGQNVTLSCEQNLNHDAMYWYRQDPGQGLRLIYYSQIVNDFQKGDIAEGYSVSREKKESFPLTVTSAQKNPTAFYLCASSPGQGAIYGYTFGSGTRLTVV.

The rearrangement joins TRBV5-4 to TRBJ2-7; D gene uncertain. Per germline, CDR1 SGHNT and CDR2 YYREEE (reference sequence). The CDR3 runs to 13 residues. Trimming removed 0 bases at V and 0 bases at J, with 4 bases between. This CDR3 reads CASSLDYSYEQYF. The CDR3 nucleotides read TGTGCCAGCAGCTTGGACTACTCCTACGAGCAGTACTTC. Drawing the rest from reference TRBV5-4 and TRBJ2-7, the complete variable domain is ETGVTQSPTHLIKTRGQQVTLRCSSQSGHNTVSWYQQALGQGPQFIFQYYREEENGRGNFPPRFSGLQFPNYSSELNVNALELDDSALYLCASSLDYSYEQYFGPGTRLTVT.

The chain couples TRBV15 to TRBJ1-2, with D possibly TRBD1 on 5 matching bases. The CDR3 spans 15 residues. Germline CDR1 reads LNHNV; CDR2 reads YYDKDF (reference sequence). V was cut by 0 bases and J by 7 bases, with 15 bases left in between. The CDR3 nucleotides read TGTGCCACCAGCAGAGATAGTCGGGGGGGGAGTGGCTACACCTTC. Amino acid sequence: CATSRDSRGGSGYTF.

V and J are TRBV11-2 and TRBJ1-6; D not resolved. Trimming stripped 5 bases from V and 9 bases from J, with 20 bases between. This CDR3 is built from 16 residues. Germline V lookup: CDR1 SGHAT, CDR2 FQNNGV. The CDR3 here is CASSPPGVGDGSPLHF. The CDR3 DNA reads TGTGCCAGCAGCCCCCCCGGTGTGGGAGACGGTTCACCCCTCCACTTT.

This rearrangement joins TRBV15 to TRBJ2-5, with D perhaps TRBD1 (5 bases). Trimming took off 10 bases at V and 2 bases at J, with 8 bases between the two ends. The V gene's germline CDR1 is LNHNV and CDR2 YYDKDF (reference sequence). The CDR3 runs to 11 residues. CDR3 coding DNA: TGTGCCATCTCAGGGCAAGAGACCCAGTACTTC. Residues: CAISGQETQYF. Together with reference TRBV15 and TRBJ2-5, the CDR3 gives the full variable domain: DAMVIQNPRYQVTQFGKPVTLSCSQTLNHNVMYWYQQKSSQAPKLLFHYYDKDFNNEADTPDNFQSRRPNTSFCFLDIRSPGLGDTAMYLCAISGQETQYFGPGTRLLVL.

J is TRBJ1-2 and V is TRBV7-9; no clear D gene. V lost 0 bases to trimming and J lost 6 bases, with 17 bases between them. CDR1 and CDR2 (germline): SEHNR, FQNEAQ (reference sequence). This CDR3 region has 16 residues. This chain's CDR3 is CASSLAEASRANGYTF. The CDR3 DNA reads TGTGCCAGCAGCTTAGCGGAGGCCTCCCGAGCTAATGGCTACACCTTC. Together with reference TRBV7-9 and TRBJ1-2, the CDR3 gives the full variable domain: DTGVSQNPRHKITKRGQNVTFRCDPISEHNRLYWYRQTLGQGPEFLTYFQNEAQLEKSRLLSDRFSAERPKGSFSTLEIQRTEQGDSAMYLCASSLAEASRANGYTFGSGTRLTVV.

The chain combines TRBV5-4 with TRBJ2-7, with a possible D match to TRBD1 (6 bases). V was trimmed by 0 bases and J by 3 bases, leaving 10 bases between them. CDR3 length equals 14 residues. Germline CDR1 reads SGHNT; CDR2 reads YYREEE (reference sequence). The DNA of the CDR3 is TGTGCCAGCAGCTTGGGGGACACGGGCTACGAGCAGTACTTC. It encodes CASSLGDTGYEQYF.